The clone carrying this T cell receptor beta chain appeared a few times. Original analysis: Reference gene primer amplification gave estimated nucleated cell counts. The protocol was immunoSEQ multiplex PCR, while the TCRdb copy is restricted to in-frame clones and leaves out a portion. That table supplies the V and J calls and clone size; D and trimming were determined from the DNA. The repertoire consists of roughly 200,000 clones, with 82% occurring once and the leading ten covering 6.5% to 9.5%. This record belongs to a study of blood T cell repertoires in COVID-19. Trimming took 6 bases from V and 2 from J, leaving 9 bases between them. Germline V gives CDR1 LGHDT, CDR2 YNNKEL (reference sequence). The CDR3 spans 13 residues.

Sequenced input: peripheral blood. The rearrangement joins TRBV3-1 (or the pseudogene TRBV3-2) to TRBJ2-3; D is possibly TRBD1 (6 bases). The receptor comes from a woman aged 60-75 years with COVID-19, enrolled during active disease. Here the CDR3 reads CASRRGNTDTQYF. The CDR3 DNA is TGTGCCAGCAGAAGGGGGAACACAGATACGCAGTATTTT.